What follows are 31 T cell receptor beta chains derived from one specimen sequenced in a study of cytomegalovirus exposure and HLA in healthy donors. The PCR ran on 60 Vbeta and 13 Jbeta primers. Libraries were prepared by immunoSEQ multiplex PCR; TCRdb keeps only in-frame clonotypes and omits some of them. The sample consists of some 30,000 clones, roughly 89% of them appearing once. The sequencing sample was made of PBMCs. The receptor source for this set is a boy between 5 and 17 years old in good health and CMV-seronegative.

As regards this clone: Compared with germline, one end of the junction differs, possibly owing to a read error. The V and J genes are TRBV10-3 and TRBJ2-1; possible D gene TRBD1, 6 bases. CDR3 length: 11 amino acids. From germline, CDR1 is ENHRY and CDR2 SYGVKD. CDR3 in amino acids: CAISEAGQMVF. The DNA for the CDR3 is TGTGCCATCAGTGAGGCCGGACAGATGGTCTTC.

The chain links TRBV6-4 to TRBJ2-2; the match to TRBD2 covers 7 bases. Germline V gene sequence: CDR1 MRHNA, CDR2 SNTAGT. CDR3 length: 16 amino acids. Trimming took 0 bases from V and 7 from J; bases not matched to a gene: 8. CDR3 sequence: CASSDSTGLEGGELFF. The CDR3 bases are TGTGCCAGCAGTGACTCGACCGGACTAGAGGGCGGGGAGCTGTTTTTT.

The rearrangement uses TRBV5-1 and TRBJ1-4; a weak D match, TRBD1 (6 bases). V lost 4 bases and J 0 bases, leaving 16 bases between the germline ends. CDR3 size: 17 residues. Germline-derived CDR1 and CDR2 are SGHRS and YFSETQ. The DNA of the CDR3 is TGCGCCAGCAGCCAGAGCACCGGGACAACAACTAATGAAAAACTGTTTTTT. Translating it yields CASSQSTGTTTNEKLFF.

In this sample, this clone turned up once. The rearrangement joins TRBV27 to TRBJ1-4; 9 bases are a match to TRBD1. Per germline, CDR1 MNHEY and CDR2 SMNVEV (reference sequence). This CDR3 comprises 15 residues. With V trimmed by 5 bases and J by 8 bases, 9 bases remained unmatched. This CDR3 reads CASSTRTGESEKLFF. The CDR3 nucleotides read TGTGCCAGCAGTACCAGGACAGGGGAGTCGGAAAAACTGTTTTTT.

The chain couples TRBV6-1 to TRBJ1-5; no firm D call. The V end lost 3 bases, the J end lost 4 bases, and 7 bases lay between the germline ends. Germline CDR1 reads MNHNS; CDR2 reads SASEGT. The CDR3 is 13 amino acids. The CDR3 protein is CASSDSENQPQHF. CDR3 sequence (DNA): TGTGCCAGCAGTGACTCTGAGAATCAGCCCCAGCATTTT.

The gene calls are TRBV7-9 and TRBJ1-6, with 9 positions matching TRBD1. The CDR3 is made up of 15 amino acids. Germline CDR1 and CDR2: SEHNR and FQNEAQ (reference sequence). V dropped 5 bases and J dropped 7; count of bases not matched to a gene: 6. The CDR3 loop reads CASSARGTGNSPLHF. The CDR3 DNA follows: TGTGCCAGCAGCGCACGAGGGACAGGGAATTCACCCCTCCACTTT.

CDR3 DNA: TGTGCCAGCAGCAACCTTCCAAGGGACAGATCTAACTATGGCTACACCTTC. This translates into CASSNLPRDRSNYGYTF. The chain recombines TRBV21-1 with TRBJ1-2; the table's TRBD1 call for D was not verified on the DNA. TRBV21-1 is a recognized pseudogene. The CDR3 is made up of 17 amino acids.

This clone was counted a single time. The chain combines TRBV28 with TRBJ2-3; D unclear. The CDR3 has 14 amino acids. V was shortened by 5 bases and J by 5 bases, with 14 bases between the two germline ends. Germline CDR1 MDHEN, CDR2 SYDVKM. CDR3 in DNA: TGTGCCAGCAGTGAGCCGGTAAAGATAGATACGCAGTATTTT. Protein product: CASSEPVKIDTQYF.

CDR3 amino acids: CATSSGGSTGTDTQYF. The DNA for the CDR3 is TGTGCCACCTCTAGCGGGGGGAGCACAGGCACAGATACGCAGTATTTT. The chain links TRBV15 to TRBJ2-3; 11 bases are shared with TRBD2. The CDR3 totals 16 residues. The V gene end was trimmed by 8 bases and the J gene end by 1 base; junction bases not matched to a gene: 8. The germline V gene encodes CDR1 LNHNV and CDR2 YYDKDF (reference sequence).

The chain combines TRBV7-9 with TRBJ1-5; no firm D call. Germline V lookup: CDR1 SEHNR, CDR2 FQNEAQ (reference sequence). V dropped 5 bases and J dropped 0 bases, with 11 bases sitting between them. The CDR3 consists of 15 residues. CDR3 region: CASSGGRSSNQPQHF. CDR3 bases: TGTGCCAGCAGCGGAGGGCGGTCTAGCAATCAGCCCCAGCATTTT.

The chain links TRBV7-9 to TRBJ2-1; 15 bases agree with TRBD2. CDR3 size: 18 residues. Losses at the gene ends were 5 bases for V and 4 bases for J; bases not matched to a gene: 9. From germline, CDR1 is SEHNR and CDR2 FQNEAQ (reference sequence). The CDR3 here is CASSKGLAGGQIYNEQFF. CDR3 nucleotide sequence: TGTGCCAGCAGCAAGGGACTAGCGGGGGGCCAAATATACAATGAGCAGTTCTTC. The full variable domain, its missing parts supplied by reference TRBV7-9 and TRBJ2-1, is DTGVSQNPRHKITKRGQNVTFRCDPISEHNRLYWYRQTLGQGPEFLTYFQNEAQLEKSRLLSDRFSAERPKGSFSTLEIQRTEQGDSAMYLCASSKGLAGGQIYNEQFFGPGTRLTVL.

The chain joins TRBV6-4 to TRBJ2-3; the match to TRBD2 covers 11 bases. Trimming took 8 bases from V and 5 from J; bases not matched to a gene: 9. The CDR3 length is 15 residues. CDR1 and CDR2 (germline): MRHNA, SNTAGT. CDR3: CASSPGTSGRDTQYF. The CDR3, as DNA: TGTGCCAGCTCCCCCGGGACTAGCGGTCGAGATACGCAGTATTTT.

This sequence joins TRBV6-5 and TRBJ1-4; 9 bases are shared with TRBD1. This CDR3 is 15 amino acids long. The V and J ends lost 8 bases and 7 bases, in that order; junction bases with no gene match: 11. Germline CDR1 reads MNHEY; CDR2 reads SVGAGI. The CDR3 here is CASAINRGRAEKLFF. The CDR3 DNA reads as TGTGCCAGCGCAATTAACAGGGGGCGCGCTGAAAAACTGTTTTTT.

J is TRBJ2-2 and V is TRBV18; D is perhaps TRBD1 (6 bases). The germline V gene encodes CDR1 KGHSH and CDR2 LQKENI. This CDR3 region has 15 residues. V gave up 3 bases and J gave up 7 bases, with 15 bases separating them. The CDR3 spells CASSPPWGQDGELFF. In DNA form, the CDR3 reads TGTGCCAGCTCACCGCCCTGGGGACAAGACGGGGAGCTGTTTTTT.

The chain employs TRBV6-6 and TRBJ2-2, with D possibly being TRBD2 (6 bases). This CDR3 is 15 amino acids long. V lost 0 bases, J lost 3 bases, and 8 bases lay in between. Germline CDR1 reads MNHNY; CDR2 reads SVGAGI (reference sequence). The DNA of the CDR3 is TGTGCCAGCAGTTACTCCGGAGGGGACACCGGGGAGCTGTTTTTT. Translation: CASSYSGGDTGELFF.

This clone was counted only a few times. This chain joins TRBV27 and TRBJ2-3; 10 bases match TRBD1. CDR1 MNHEY and CDR2 SMNVEV come from the germline V gene (reference sequence). The J segment lost 5 bases and the V segment lost 2 bases, leaving 7 bases of the junction unmatched. The CDR3 runs to 16 residues. CDR3 coding DNA: TGTGCCAGCAGTTTAACCGGGACAGGGGCTGGAGATACGCAGTATTTT. Translated, it gives CASSLTGTGAGDTQYF.

About this clone itself: This specimen includes other DNA sequences encoding the same CDR3. The rearrangement uses TRBV18 and TRBJ1-3, with no clear D. This CDR3 region has 16 residues. V dropped 3 bases and J dropped 0 bases, with 12 bases sitting between them. Germline loops: CDR1 KGHSH, CDR2 LQKENI. Written as DNA, the CDR3 is TGTGCCAGCTCACCGTATGACTCCAGCTCTGGAAACACCATATATTTT. It codes for CASSPYDSSSGNTIYF. Full variable domain (rest looked up from reference TRBV18 and TRBJ1-3): NAGVMQNPRHLVRRRGQEARLRCSPMKGHSHVYWYRQLPEEGLKFMVYLQKENIIDESGMPKERFSAEFPKEGPSILRIQQVVRGDSAAYFCASSPYDSSSGNTIYFGEGSWLTVV.

The J gene is TRBJ2-7, the V gene TRBV9, with 8 bases identical to TRBD1. The CDR3 is made up of 16 amino acids. V lost 0 bases to trimming and J lost 4 bases; unmatched junction nucleotides: 9. Germline V gene sequence: CDR1 SGDLS, CDR2 YYNGEE. The DNA of the CDR3 is TGTGCCAGCAGCGTAGCCCGGGACAGGTCCAAATACGAGCAGTACTTC. Its protein is CASSVARDRSKYEQYF.

The chain links TRBV5-1 to TRBJ2-1; TRBD1 matches at 9 bases. With V trimmed by 0 bases and J by 7 bases, 5 bases remained unmatched. CDR1 is SGHRS, CDR2 YFSETQ, per germline. The CDR3 loop spans 15 amino acids. CDR3 coding DNA: TGCGCCAGCAGCTTGGCCACGGACAGGGGAAATGAGCAGTTCTTC. It specifies CASSLATDRGNEQFF.

The CDR3 DNA is TGCGCCAGCAGCTTGGGGGGTACTAGCGACACGGGGAATGAGCAGTTCTTC. This gives the protein CASSLGGTSDTGNEQFF. J is TRBJ2-1 and V is TRBV5-1, with 7 bases aligning to TRBD2. CDR3 length: 17 amino acids. Germline CDR1 and CDR2: SGHRS and YFSETQ. V dropped 0 bases and J dropped 7; count of bases not matched to a gene: 13. Variable domain in full (rest from reference TRBV5-1 and TRBJ2-1): KAGVTQTPRYLIKTRGQQVTLSCSPISGHRSVSWYQQTPGQGLQFLFEYFSETQRNKGNFPGRFSGRQFSNSRSEMNVSTLELGDSALYLCASSLGGTSDTGNEQFFGPGTRLTVL.

The rearrangement uses TRBV11-1 and TRBJ2-7; 10 nucleotides match TRBD1. This CDR3 has 16 residues. The V and J ends lost 5 bases and 3 bases, in that order; junction bases with no gene match: 10. Germline V gene sequence: CDR1 SGHAT, CDR2 FQDESV (reference sequence). The CDR3 DNA sequence: TGTGCCAGCAGCCCAGGCGGGACAGGGGTTCTCTACGAGCAGTACTTC. Its protein is CASSPGGTGVLYEQYF.

The chain combines TRBV18 with TRBJ2-6; D is unclear. The CDR3 runs to 15 residues. V was pared by 3 bases and J by 4 bases, with 10 bases between. Germline V CDR1 and CDR2: KGHSH, LQKENI. The CDR3 nucleotides are TGTGCCAGCTCACCCTCATCTACGGGGGCCAACGTCCTGACTTTC. This gives the protein CASSPSSTGANVLTF.

The CDR3 DNA is TGTGCCAGCAGAGGGACAGGGGCGCCCACCGCTGAAGCTTTCTTT. Protein sequence: CASRGTGAPTAEAFF. This sequence joins TRBV2 and TRBJ1-1, with 10 bases matching TRBD1. Germline trimming cut 6 bases from V and 6 bases from J; bases unmatched to any gene: 10. The CDR3 is made up of 15 amino acids. Germline V lookup: CDR1 SNHLY, CDR2 FYNNEI.

The chain has TRBV19 and TRBJ2-2; 9 bases line up with TRBD1. CDR3 size: 17 residues. V lost 4 bases and J lost 9; bases outside the gene matches: 15. CDR1 LNHDA and CDR2 SQIVND come from the germline V gene (reference sequence). CDR3 residues: CASSTLGQGHLDRELFF. For the CDR3, the DNA is TGTGCCAGTAGTACCCTCGGACAGGGGCACCTAGATCGGGAGCTGTTTTTT.

The chain is built from TRBV2 and TRBJ2-2; 7 nucleotides agree with TRBD1. Unmatched junction bases numbered 7, after V lost 6 bases and J lost 0 bases. This CDR3 comprises 16 residues. CDR1 is SNHLY, CDR2 FYNNEI, per germline. DNA of the CDR3: TGTGCCAGCAGAACAGGGGTCCTTCCGAACACCGGGGAGCTGTTTTTT. This translates into CASRTGVLPNTGELFF.

The gene calls are TRBV27 and TRBJ1-1; 8 nucleotides agree with TRBD1. The J segment lost 7 bases and the V segment lost 2 bases, leaving 15 bases of the junction unmatched. CDR1 and CDR2 (germline): MNHEY, SMNVEV (reference sequence). The CDR3 loop spans 17 amino acids. In nucleotides, the CDR3 is TGTGCCAGCAGTTTACCCGCGGACAGGGCTTCGAACGGTGAAGCTTTCTTT. It codes for CASSLPADRASNGEAFF.

In its sample, this clone was seen once. The chain links TRBV4-2 to TRBJ2-3; D remains ambiguous. Per germline, CDR1 LGHNA and CDR2 YNFKEQ. The V end was cut by 0 bases, the J end by 8 bases, with 6 bases between. CDR3 length: 12 residues. CDR3 DNA sequence: TGTGCCAGCAGCCAAGACAGAGGTACGCAGTATTTT. Protein: CASSQDRGTQYF.

The chain carries TRBV4-1 and TRBJ2-1; 7 bases line up with TRBD1. Germline V gives CDR1 MGHRA, CDR2 YSYEKL. The CDR3 has 17 residues. With 1 base clipped from V and 2 bases from J, the junction kept 8 bases outside the gene matches. The DNA of the CDR3 is TGCGCCAGCAGCCAAGCCCCGACAGGGTGGGCCTACAATGAGCAGTTCTTC. Translating it yields CASSQAPTGWAYNEQFF.

The chain links TRBV2 to TRBJ1-6, with TRBD1 matching over 10 bases. Germline assignment: CDR1 SNHLY and CDR2 FYNNEI. The CDR3 is made up of 15 amino acids. V trimming: 6 bases; J trimming: 3 bases; junction bases outside the gene matches: 2. The CDR3 nucleotides are TGTGCCAGCAGAAGGGACAGGGGCTATAATTCACCCCTCCACTTT. Its translation is CASRRDRGYNSPLHF.

The chain recombines TRBV6-6 with TRBJ2-3, with 9 bases matching TRBD2. CDR1 is MNHNY, CDR2 SVGAGI, per germline (reference sequence). CDR3 size: 16 residues. V lost 6 bases, J lost 2 bases, and 9 bases stayed unmatched. This CDR3 reads CASRPWGLAPTDTQYF. The CDR3 region has the DNA TGTGCCAGCAGACCTTGGGGACTAGCTCCCACAGATACGCAGTATTTT.

V is TRBV2 and J is TRBJ2-2; 7 nucleotides agree with TRBD2. CDR3 length: 15 amino acids. CDR1 is SNHLY, CDR2 FYNNEI, per germline. The junction had 8 bases not matched to a gene; V was cut back by 5 bases and J by 5 bases. The CDR3 DNA follows: TGTGCCAGCAGTCAACTAGCGTTTCTAACCGGGGAGCTGTTTTTT. Its translation is CASSQLAFLTGELFF. Together with reference TRBV2 and TRBJ2-2, the CDR3 gives the full variable domain: EPEVTQTPSHQVTQMGQEVILRCVPISNHLYFYWYRQILGQKVEFLVSFYNNEISEKSEIFDDQFSVERPDGSNFTLKIRSTKLEDSAMYFCASSQLAFLTGELFFGEGSRLTVL.